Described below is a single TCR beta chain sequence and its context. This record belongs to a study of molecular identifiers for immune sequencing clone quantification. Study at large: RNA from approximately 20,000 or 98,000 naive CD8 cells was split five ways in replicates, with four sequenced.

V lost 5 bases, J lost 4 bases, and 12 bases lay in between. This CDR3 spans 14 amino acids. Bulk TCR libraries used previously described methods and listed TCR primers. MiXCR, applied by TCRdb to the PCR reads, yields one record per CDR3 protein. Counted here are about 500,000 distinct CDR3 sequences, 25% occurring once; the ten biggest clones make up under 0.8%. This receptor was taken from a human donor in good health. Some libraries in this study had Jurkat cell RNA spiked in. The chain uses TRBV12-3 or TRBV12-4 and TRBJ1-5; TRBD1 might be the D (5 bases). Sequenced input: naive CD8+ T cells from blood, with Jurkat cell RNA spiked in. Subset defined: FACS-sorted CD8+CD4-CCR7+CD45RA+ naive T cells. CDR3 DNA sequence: TGTGCCAGCAGTCACGGGGGGGATAATCAGCCCCAGCATTTT. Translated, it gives CASSHGGDNQPQHF.